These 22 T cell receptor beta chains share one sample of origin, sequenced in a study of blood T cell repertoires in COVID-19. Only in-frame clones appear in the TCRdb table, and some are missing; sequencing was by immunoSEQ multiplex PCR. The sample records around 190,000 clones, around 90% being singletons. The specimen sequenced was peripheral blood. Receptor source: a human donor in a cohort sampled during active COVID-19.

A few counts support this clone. The CDR3 region is CASSVNTGETQYF. The CDR3 DNA is TGTGCCAGCAGCGTAAACACAGGGGAGACCCAGTACTTC. The chain has TRBV9 and TRBJ2-5; the D gene is possibly TRBD1 (6 bases). V was shortened by 1 base and J by 5 bases, with 9 bases between the two germline ends. CDR3 size: 13 residues. Looked up from germline, CDR1 is SGDLS and CDR2 is YYNGEE.

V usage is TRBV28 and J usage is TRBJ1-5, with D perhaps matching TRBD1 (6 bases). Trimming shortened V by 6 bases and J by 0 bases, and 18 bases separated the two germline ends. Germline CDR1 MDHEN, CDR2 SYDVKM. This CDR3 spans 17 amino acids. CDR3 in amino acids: CASSSRGPLNSNQPQHF. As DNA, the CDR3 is TGTGCCAGCAGCAGCAGGGGCCCCCTCAATAGCAATCAGCCCCAGCATTTT.

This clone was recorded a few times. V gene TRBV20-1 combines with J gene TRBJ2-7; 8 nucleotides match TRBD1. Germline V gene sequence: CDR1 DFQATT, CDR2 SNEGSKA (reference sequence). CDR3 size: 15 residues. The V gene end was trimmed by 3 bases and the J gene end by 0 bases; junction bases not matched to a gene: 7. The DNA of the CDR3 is TGCAGTGCTAGTCCGGGACAGGTACTCTCCTACGAGCAGTACTTC. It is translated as CSASPGQVLSYEQYF.

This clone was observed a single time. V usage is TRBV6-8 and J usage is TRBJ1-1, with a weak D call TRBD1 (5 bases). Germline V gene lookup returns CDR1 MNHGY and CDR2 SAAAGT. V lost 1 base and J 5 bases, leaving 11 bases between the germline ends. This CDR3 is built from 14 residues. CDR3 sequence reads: CASSYWAGQTEAFF. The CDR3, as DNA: TGTGCCAGCAGTTACTGGGCAGGGCAAACTGAAGCTTTCTTT.

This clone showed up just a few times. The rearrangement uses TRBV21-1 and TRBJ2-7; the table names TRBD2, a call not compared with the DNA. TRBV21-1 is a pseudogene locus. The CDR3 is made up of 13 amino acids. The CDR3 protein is CASSSLGAYEQYF. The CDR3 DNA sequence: TGTGCCAGCAGCTCCCTCGGGGCCTACGAGCAGTACTTC.

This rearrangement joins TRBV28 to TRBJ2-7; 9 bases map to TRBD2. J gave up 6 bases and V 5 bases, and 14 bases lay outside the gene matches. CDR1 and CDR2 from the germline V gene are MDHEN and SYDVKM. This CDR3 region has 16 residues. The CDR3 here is CASSRGLAQRLGEQYF. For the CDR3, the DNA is TGTGCCAGCAGTCGGGGACTAGCCCAGAGGTTAGGCGAGCAGTACTTC. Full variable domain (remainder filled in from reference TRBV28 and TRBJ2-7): DVKVTQSSRYLVKRTGEKVFLECVQDMDHENMFWYRQDPGLGLRLIYFSYDVKMKEKGDIPEGYSVSREKKERFSLILESASTNQTSMYLCASSRGLAQRLGEQYFGPGTRLTVT.

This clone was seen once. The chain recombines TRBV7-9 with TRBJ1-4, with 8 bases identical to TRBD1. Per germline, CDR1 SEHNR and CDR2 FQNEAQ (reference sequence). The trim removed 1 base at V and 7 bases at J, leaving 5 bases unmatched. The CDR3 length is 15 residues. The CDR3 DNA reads TGTGCCAGCAGCTTAGTTGAGACAGGGGCTGAAAAACTGTTTTTT. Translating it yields CASSLVETGAEKLFF.

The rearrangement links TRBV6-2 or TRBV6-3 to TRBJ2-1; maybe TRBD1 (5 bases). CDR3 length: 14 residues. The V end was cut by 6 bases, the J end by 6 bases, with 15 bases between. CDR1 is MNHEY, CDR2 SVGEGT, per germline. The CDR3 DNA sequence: TGTGCCAGCAGCCCCGGTTGGGGCAGCAATGAGCAGTTCTTC. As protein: CASSPGWGSNEQFF.

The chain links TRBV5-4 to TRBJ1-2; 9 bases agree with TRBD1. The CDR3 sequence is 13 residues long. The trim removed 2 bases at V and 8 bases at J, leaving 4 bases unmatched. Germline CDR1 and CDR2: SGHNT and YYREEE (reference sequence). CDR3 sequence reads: CASSFNRGQGYTF. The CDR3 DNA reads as TGTGCCAGCAGCTTTAACAGGGGGCAGGGCTACACCTTC.

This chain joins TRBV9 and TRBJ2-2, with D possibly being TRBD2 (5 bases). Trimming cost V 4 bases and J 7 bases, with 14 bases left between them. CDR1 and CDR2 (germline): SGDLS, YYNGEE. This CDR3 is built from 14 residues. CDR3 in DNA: TGTGCCAGCAGCCCTCGGGAATTTCGCGGGGAGCTGTTTTTT. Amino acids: CASSPREFRGELFF.

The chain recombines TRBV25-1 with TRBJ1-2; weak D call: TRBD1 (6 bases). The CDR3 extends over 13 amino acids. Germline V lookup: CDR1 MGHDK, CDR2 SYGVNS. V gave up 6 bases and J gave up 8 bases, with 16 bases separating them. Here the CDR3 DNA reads TGTGCCAGCAGCCAACAGGGATCGGGCGGCTACACCTTC. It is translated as CASSQQGSGGYTF.

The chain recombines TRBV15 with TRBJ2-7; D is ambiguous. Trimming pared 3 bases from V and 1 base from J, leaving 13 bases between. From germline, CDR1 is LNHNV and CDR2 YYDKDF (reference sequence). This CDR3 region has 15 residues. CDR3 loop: CATSSSRGRSYEQYF. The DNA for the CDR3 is TGTGCCACCAGCAGCAGTAGAGGTCGGTCCTACGAGCAGTACTTC.

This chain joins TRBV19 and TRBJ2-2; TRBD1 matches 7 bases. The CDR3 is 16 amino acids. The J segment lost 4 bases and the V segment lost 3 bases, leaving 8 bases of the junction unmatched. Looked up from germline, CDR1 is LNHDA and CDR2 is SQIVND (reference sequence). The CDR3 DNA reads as TGTGCCAGTAGTATCACGAGACAGGGACCCACCGGGGAGCTGTTTTTT. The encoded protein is CASSITRQGPTGELFF.

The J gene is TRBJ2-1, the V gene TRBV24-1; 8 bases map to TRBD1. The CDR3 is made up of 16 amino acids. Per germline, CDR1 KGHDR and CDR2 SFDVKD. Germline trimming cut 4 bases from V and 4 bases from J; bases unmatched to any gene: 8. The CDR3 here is CATSEDSRGPYNEQFF. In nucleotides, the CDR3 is TGTGCCACCAGTGAGGATTCCAGGGGGCCGTACAATGAGCAGTTCTTC.

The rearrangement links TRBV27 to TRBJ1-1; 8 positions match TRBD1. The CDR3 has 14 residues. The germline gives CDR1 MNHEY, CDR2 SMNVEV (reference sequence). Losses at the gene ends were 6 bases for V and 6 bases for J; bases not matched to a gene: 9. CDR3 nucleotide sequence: TGTGCCAGCAGAAAGACAGGGGAGGGGGCTGAAGCTTTCTTT. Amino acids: CASRKTGEGAEAFF.

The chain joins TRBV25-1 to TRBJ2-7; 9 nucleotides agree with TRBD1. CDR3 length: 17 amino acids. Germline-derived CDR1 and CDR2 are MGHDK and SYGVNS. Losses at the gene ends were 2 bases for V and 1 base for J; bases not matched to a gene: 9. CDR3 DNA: TGTGCCAGCAGTGAAATTGGAAGGACAGGGGTATCCTACGAGCAGTACTTC. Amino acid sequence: CASSEIGRTGVSYEQYF.

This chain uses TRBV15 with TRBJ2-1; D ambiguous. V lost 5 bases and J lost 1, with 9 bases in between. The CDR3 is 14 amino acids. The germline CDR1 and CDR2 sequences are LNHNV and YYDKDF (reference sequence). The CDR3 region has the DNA TGTGCCACCAGCTCACGCGGTTCCTACAATGAGCAGTTCTTC. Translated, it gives CATSSRGSYNEQFF.

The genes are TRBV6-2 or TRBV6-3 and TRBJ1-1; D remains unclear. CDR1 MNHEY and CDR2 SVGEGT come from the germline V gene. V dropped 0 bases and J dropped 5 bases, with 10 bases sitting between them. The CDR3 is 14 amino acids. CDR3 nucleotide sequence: TGTGCCAGCAGTTACTCATCGGCCGGGACTGAAGCTTTCTTT. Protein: CASSYSSAGTEAFF.

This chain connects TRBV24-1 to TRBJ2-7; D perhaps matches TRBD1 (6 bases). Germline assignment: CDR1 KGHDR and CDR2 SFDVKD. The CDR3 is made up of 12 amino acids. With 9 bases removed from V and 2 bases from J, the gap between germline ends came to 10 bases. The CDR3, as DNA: TGTGCCACCGCAGGGGATACCTACGAGCAGTACTTC. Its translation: CATAGDTYEQYF.

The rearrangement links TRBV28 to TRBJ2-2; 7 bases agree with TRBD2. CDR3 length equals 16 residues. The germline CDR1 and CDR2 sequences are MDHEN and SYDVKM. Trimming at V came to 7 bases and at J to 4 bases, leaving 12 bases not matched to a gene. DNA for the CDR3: TGTGCCAGCATTGGGGAGCGGGGAGATACCACCGGGGAGCTGTTTTTT. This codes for CASIGERGDTTGELFF. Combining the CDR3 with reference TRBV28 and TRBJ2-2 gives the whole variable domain DVKVTQSSRYLVKRTGEKVFLECVQDMDHENMFWYRQDPGLGLRLIYFSYDVKMKEKGDIPEGYSVSREKKERFSLILESASTNQTSMYLCASIGERGDTTGELFFGEGSRLTVL.

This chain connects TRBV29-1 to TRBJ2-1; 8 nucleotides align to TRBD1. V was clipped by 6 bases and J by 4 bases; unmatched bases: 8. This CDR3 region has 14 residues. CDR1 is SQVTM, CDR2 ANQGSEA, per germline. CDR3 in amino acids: CSVEPTGAYNEQFF. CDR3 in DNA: TGCAGCGTCGAACCGACAGGGGCTTACAATGAGCAGTTCTTC.

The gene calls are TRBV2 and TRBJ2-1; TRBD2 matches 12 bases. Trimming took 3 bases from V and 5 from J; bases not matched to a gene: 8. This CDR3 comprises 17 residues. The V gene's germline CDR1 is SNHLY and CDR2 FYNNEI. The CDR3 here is CASSDRLAGGRNNEQFF. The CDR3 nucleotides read TGTGCCAGCAGTGACCGGCTAGCGGGGGGGCGAAACAATGAGCAGTTCTTC.